The rows below give T cell receptor beta chains drawn from one sample of a study of T cells in Graves' hyperthyroidism and ophthalmopathy. TCRdb re-derived calls from the multiplex PCR reads in MiXCR, one entry per CDR3 protein. The profile shows about 690,000 distinct CDR3 sequences, roughly 17% of them singletons. Input material: blood. The receptors originated from a man in his fifties or sixties with Graves' hyperthyroidism. Each CDR3 is given with its conserved first and last residue. Each record gives: D gene, V gene, clone size, J gene, CDR3 protein, CDR3 DNA. A D gene is named only where the DNA matches it firmly. Rows may omit the clone size; those that give it use once, few, many or a size class.

d_call: .
v_call: TRBV2
clone_size: many
j_call: TRBJ2-3
cdr3_aa: CASSERLRQQYF
cdr3_nt: TGTGCCAGCAGTGAGCGTCTACGCCAGCAGTATTTT

d_call: TRBD2
v_call: TRBV13
clone_size: .
j_call: TRBJ2-1
cdr3_aa: CASRRNSGRESYNEQFF
cdr3_nt: TGTGCCAGCAGGCGGAATAGCGGGAGGGAATCCTACAATGAGCAGTTCTTC

d_call: TRBD2
v_call: TRBV11-3
clone_size: few
j_call: TRBJ2-5
cdr3_aa: CASSQRGGAEETQYF
cdr3_nt: TGTGCCAGCAGCCAGCGGGGAGGCGCCGAAGAGACCCAGTACTTC

d_call: .
v_call: TRBV9
clone_size: many
j_call: TRBJ2-1
cdr3_aa: CASSVGEVWNEQFF
cdr3_nt: TGTGCCAGCAGCGTAGGAGAAGTGTGGAATGAGCAGTTCTTC

d_call: .
v_call: TRBV19
clone_size: .
j_call: TRBJ2-6
cdr3_aa: CASSARALGVASGANVLTF
cdr3_nt: TGTGCCAGTAGTGCTCGAGCCCTCGGGGTAGCCTCTGGGGCCAACGTCCTGACTTTC

d_call: .
v_call: TRBV2
clone_size: many
j_call: TRBJ2-1
cdr3_aa: CASSERLGMRVEQFF
cdr3_nt: TGTGCCAGCAGTGAACGTTTAGGGATGCGGGTGGAGCAGTTCTTC

d_call: TRBD1
v_call: TRBV3-1
clone_size: many
j_call: TRBJ1-4
cdr3_aa: CASSQIYQGATNEKLFF
cdr3_nt: TGTGCCAGCAGCCAAATATACCAGGGGGCAACTAATGAAAAACTGTTTTTT

d_call: TRBD1
v_call: TRBV7-8
clone_size: few
j_call: TRBJ1-2
cdr3_aa: CASSLARGTGGSYTF
cdr3_nt: TGTGCCAGCAGCTTAGCGAGAGGGACAGGGGGCTCATACACCTTC

d_call: .
v_call: TRBV9
clone_size: many
j_call: TRBJ1-1
cdr3_aa: CASSPREINTEAFF
cdr3_nt: TGTGCCAGCAGCCCTCGAGAGATAAACACTGAAGCTTTCTTT

d_call: TRBD2
v_call: TRBV19
clone_size: .
j_call: TRBJ2-1
cdr3_aa: CASSMGTSGRWEQFF
cdr3_nt: TGTGCCAGTAGTATGGGGACTAGCGGGAGATGGGAGCAGTTCTTC

d_call: TRBD1
v_call: TRBV7-8
clone_size: few
j_call: TRBJ2-4
cdr3_aa: CASSEFGQGVKNIQYF
cdr3_nt: TGTGCCAGCAGCGAATTCGGACAGGGTGTCAAAAACATTCAGTACTTC

d_call: TRBD1
v_call: TRBV27
clone_size: few
j_call: TRBJ2-7
cdr3_aa: CASTRWAGGVYEQYF
cdr3_nt: TGTGCCAGCACGCGATGGGCAGGGGGTGTTTACGAGCAGTACTTC

d_call: .
v_call: TRBV29-1
clone_size: .
j_call: TRBJ1-1
cdr3_aa: CSVTPTNANTEAFF
cdr3_nt: TGCAGCGTGACACCGACAAATGCGAACACTGAAGCTTTCTTT

d_call: .
v_call: TRBV11-2
clone_size: many
j_call: TRBJ1-2
cdr3_aa: CASSLAGDYGYTF
cdr3_nt: TGTGCCAGCAGCTTAGCCGGGGACTATGGCTACACCTTC

d_call: .
v_call: TRBV9
clone_size: many
j_call: TRBJ1-1
cdr3_aa: CASSSQTQNTEAFF
cdr3_nt: TGTGCCAGCAGCTCTCAGACCCAGAACACTGAAGCTTTCTTT

d_call: .
v_call: TRBV14
clone_size: .
j_call: TRBJ2-7
cdr3_aa: CASSQVTEQYF
cdr3_nt: TGTGCCAGCAGCCAAGTAACCGAGCAGTACTTC

d_call: TRBD2
v_call: TRBV2
clone_size: many
j_call: TRBJ2-7
cdr3_aa: CASSEASGSSGRYYEQYF
cdr3_nt: TGTGCCAGCAGTGAAGCGTCCGGGTCTAGCGGGAGATACTACGAGCAGTACTTC

d_call: .
v_call: TRBV3-1
clone_size: .
j_call: TRBJ1-1
cdr3_aa: CASSREGWESTEAFF
cdr3_nt: TGTGCCAGCAGCCGTGAGGGGTGGGAGAGCACTGAAGCTTTCTTT

d_call: .
v_call: TRBV2
clone_size: many
j_call: TRBJ2-1
cdr3_aa: CASTAQRNEQFF
cdr3_nt: TGTGCCAGCACCGCACAGCGGAATGAGCAGTTCTTC

d_call: TRBD2
v_call: TRBV6-1
clone_size: .
j_call: TRBJ2-1
cdr3_aa: CASSAGTSGSQGQFF
cdr3_nt: TGTGCCAGCAGTGCTGGGACTAGCGGGTCCCAGGGGCAGTTCTTC

d_call: .
v_call: TRBV30
clone_size: few
j_call: TRBJ1-1
cdr3_aa: CAWSSGGISTEAFF
cdr3_nt: TGTGCCTGGAGTTCGGGGGGGATTAGCACTGAAGCTTTCTTT

d_call: .
v_call: TRBV7-2
clone_size: .
j_call: TRBJ1-2
cdr3_aa: CASSLMDRLYGYTF
cdr3_nt: TGTGCCAGCAGCTTAATGGACAGACTCTATGGCTACACCTTC

d_call: TRBD2
v_call: TRBV6-2/TRBV6-3
clone_size: many
j_call: TRBJ2-7
cdr3_aa: CASSTPTGTSGSSYEQYF
cdr3_nt: TGTGCCAGCAGCACACCAACCGGGACTAGCGGGAGCTCCTACGAGCAGTACTTC